What follows are 16 T cell receptor beta chains derived from one specimen sequenced in a study of blood T cell repertoires in COVID-19. TCRdb keeps only in-frame clones here, not all; method: immunoSEQ multiplex PCR. The data contain a few hundred thousand clones, about 88% of them seen just once; the ten biggest clones take up under 9%. The material sequenced was peripheral blood. These receptors all come from a woman in her seventies with active or convalescent COVID-19.

This chain joins TRBV11-3 and TRBJ2-3; 8 bases are shared with TRBD1. J was trimmed by 2 bases and V by 5 bases; bases with no gene match: 6. Germline V gives CDR1 SGHNT, CDR2 YENEEA. The length of the CDR3 is 15 residues. The CDR3 is CASSTGGEDTDTQYF. The CDR3 DNA sequence: TGTGCCAGCAGCACAGGGGGTGAAGACACAGATACGCAGTATTTT.

The chain has TRBV23-1 and TRBJ1-3, with unresolved D. TRBV23-1 is placed among ORFs of uncertain function. Deletions cut 4 bases from V and 2 bases from J, with 18 bases between. There are 17 residues in the CDR3. The CDR3 here is CASSRCLTRATGNTIYF. Here the CDR3 DNA reads TGCGCCAGCAGTCGTTGCCTCACTCGAGCCACTGGAAACACCATATATTTT.

This chain joins TRBV2 and TRBJ2-6; the D is unclear. This CDR3 has 17 amino acids. CDR1 is SNHLY, CDR2 FYNNEI, per germline. V was clipped by 0 bases and J by 3 bases, with 12 bases between them. The CDR3 DNA follows: TGTGCCAGCAGTGAAGCTTTGAGGTCCGGTGGGGCCAACGTCCTGACTTTC. It translates to CASSEALRSGGANVLTF.

This clone was recorded at least ten times. The chain couples TRBV27 to TRBJ2-7; D perhaps matches TRBD2 (6 bases). The CDR3 extends over 14 amino acids. V gave up 8 bases and J gave up 4 bases, with 18 bases separating them. Germline V lookup: CDR1 MNHEY, CDR2 SMNVEV (reference sequence). The CDR3 here is CASGAAGPLYEQYF. Written as DNA, the CDR3 is TGTGCCAGCGGAGCAGCGGGCCCTCTATACGAGCAGTACTTC.

In this sample, this clone turned up once. The V and J genes are TRBV7-2 and TRBJ2-5, with 10 nucleotides matching TRBD1. The CDR3 has 15 amino acids. J gave up 5 bases and V 8 bases, and 11 bases lay outside the gene matches. Germline V lookup: CDR1 SGHTA, CDR2 FQGNSA. CDR3 DNA sequence: TGTGCCAGCGCGATGACAGGGGGCGCGGGGGAGACCCAGTACTTC. This encodes CASAMTGGAGETQYF.

The genes are TRBV25-1 and TRBJ1-4; 7 bases are shared with TRBD1. The CDR3 extends over 15 amino acids. Germline CDR1 is MGHDK and CDR2 is SYGVNS. V dropped 6 bases and J dropped 2; count of bases not matched to a gene: 6. For the CDR3, the DNA is TGTGCCAGCAGGGCACAGGGGCCTACTAATGAAAAACTGTTTTTT. Protein sequence: CASRAQGPTNEKLFF.

The rearrangement links TRBV7-9 to TRBJ1-1; D is undetermined. In germline, CDR1 is SEHNR, CDR2 FQNEAQ (reference sequence). CDR3 size: 13 residues. Trimming pared 3 bases from V and 0 bases from J, leaving 5 bases between. In DNA, the CDR3 is TGTGCCAGCAGCTTGTCTATGAACACTGAAGCTTTCTTT. The encoded protein is CASSLSMNTEAFF.

The chain recombines TRBV10-2 with TRBJ2-1, with a weak D call TRBD2 (5 bases). There are 13 residues in the CDR3. Germline CDR1 WSHSY, CDR2 SAAADI. V was shortened by 6 bases and J by 4 bases, with 10 bases between the two germline ends. Written as DNA, the CDR3 is TGCGCCAGCAGGAACGGGAAATACAATGAGCAGTTCTTC. It translates to CASRNGKYNEQFF.

The chain joins TRBV27 to TRBJ2-2, with a tentative D call TRBD1 (5 bases). Trimming cost V 3 bases and J 4 bases, with 12 bases left between them. In germline, CDR1 is MNHEY, CDR2 SMNVEV (reference sequence). The CDR3 is made up of 15 amino acids. CDR3 protein: CASSFRASLTGELFF. In nucleotides, the CDR3 is TGTGCCAGCAGTTTCAGGGCTTCCCTCACCGGGGAGCTGTTTTTT.

This chain joins TRBV7-2 and TRBJ2-5; no reliable D call. CDR1 is SGHTA and CDR2 is FQGNSA in the germline V gene. Trimming took 3 bases from V and 5 from J, leaving 10 bases between them. The CDR3 contains 13 residues. This CDR3 is CASSFGYGETQYF. CDR3 nucleotide sequence: TGTGCCAGCAGCTTCGGGTATGGGGAGACCCAGTACTTC.

The chain employs TRBV27 and TRBJ2-5, with D tentatively TRBD2 (5 bases). CDR3 length: 13 residues. With 5 bases removed from V and 5 bases from J, the gap between germline ends came to 12 bases. Germline V gives CDR1 MNHEY, CDR2 SMNVEV (reference sequence). The CDR3 here is CASSRRDRETQYF. The DNA of the CDR3 is TGTGCCAGCAGTCGCCGGGATCGTGAGACCCAGTACTTC.

The chain combines TRBV7-2 with TRBJ2-7; the D is unclear. The V end lost 0 bases, the J end lost 2 bases, and 11 bases lay between the germline ends. The CDR3 is 15 residues long. Germline CDR1 reads SGHTA; CDR2 reads FQGNSA. CDR3 loop: CASSLAGGPAYEQYF. The CDR3 bases are TGTGCCAGCAGCTTAGCGGGTGGGCCAGCCTACGAGCAGTACTTC.

In this sample, this clone turned up once. This rearrangement joins TRBV5-1 to TRBJ1-2; D unresolved. The CDR3 has 14 residues. The germline gives CDR1 SGHRS, CDR2 YFSETQ. The V gene lost 4 bases and the J gene lost 0 bases, with 10 bases spanning the gap. DNA for the CDR3: TGCGCCAGCAGCCCGCGGCCTTCTAACTATGGCTACACCTTC. Residues: CASSPRPSNYGYTF.

The chain joins TRBV19 to TRBJ1-6, with a weak D call TRBD1 (6 bases). Per germline, CDR1 LNHDA and CDR2 SQIVND (reference sequence). This CDR3 region has 15 residues. The V end lost 6 bases, the J end lost 6 bases, and 15 bases lay between the germline ends. As DNA, the CDR3 is TGTGCCAGTAGCGGAGAAGGGGGGGCTAATTCACCCCTCCACTTT. Amino acid sequence: CASSGEGGANSPLHF.

The CDR3 coding sequence is TGTGCCAGCAGCCAAGGACCGGGGAGCTCCTACAATGAGCAGTTCTTC. It yields the protein CASSQGPGSSYNEQFF. J is TRBJ2-1 and V is TRBV14; the D gene is possibly TRBD2 (5 bases). This CDR3 comprises 16 residues. Germline V CDR1 and CDR2: SGHDN, FVKESK. V dropped 1 base and J dropped 0 bases, with 10 bases sitting between them.

This clone was found a few times. This chain links TRBV5-1 with TRBJ1-6, with 10 bases lining up with TRBD1. V dropped 0 bases and J dropped 7; count of bases not matched to a gene: 4. CDR1 is SGHRS and CDR2 is YFSETQ in the germline V gene. CDR3 size: 16 residues. The CDR3 loop is CASSLAGGQGNSPLHF. CDR3 sequence (DNA): TGCGCCAGCAGCTTGGCCGGGGGACAGGGGAATTCACCCCTCCACTTT.